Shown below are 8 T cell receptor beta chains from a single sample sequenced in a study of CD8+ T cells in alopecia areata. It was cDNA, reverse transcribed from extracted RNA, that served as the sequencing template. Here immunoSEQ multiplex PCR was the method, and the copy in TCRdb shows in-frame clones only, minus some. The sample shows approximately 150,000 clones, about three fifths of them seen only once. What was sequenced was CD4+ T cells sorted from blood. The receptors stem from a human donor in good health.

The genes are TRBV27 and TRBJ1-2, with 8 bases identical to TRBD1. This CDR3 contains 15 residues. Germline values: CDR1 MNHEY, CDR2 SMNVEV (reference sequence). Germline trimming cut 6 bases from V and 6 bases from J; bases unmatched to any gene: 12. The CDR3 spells CASRMDRVSFHGYTF. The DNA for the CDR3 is TGTGCCAGCAGGATGGACAGGGTTTCTTTCCATGGCTACACCTTC.

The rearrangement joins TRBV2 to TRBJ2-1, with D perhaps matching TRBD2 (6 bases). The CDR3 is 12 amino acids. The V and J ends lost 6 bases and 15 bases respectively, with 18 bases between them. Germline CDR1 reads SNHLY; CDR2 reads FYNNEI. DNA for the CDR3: TGTGCCAGCAGCTCCCTCGTAGGGAGGAGGTTCTTC. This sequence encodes CASSSLVGRRFF. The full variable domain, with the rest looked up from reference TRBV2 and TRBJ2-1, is EPEVTQTPSHQVTQMGQEVILRCVPISNHLYFYWYRQILGQKVEFLVSFYNNEISEKSEIFDDQFSVERPDGSNFTLKIRSTKLEDSAMYFCASSSLVGRRFFGPGTRLTVL.

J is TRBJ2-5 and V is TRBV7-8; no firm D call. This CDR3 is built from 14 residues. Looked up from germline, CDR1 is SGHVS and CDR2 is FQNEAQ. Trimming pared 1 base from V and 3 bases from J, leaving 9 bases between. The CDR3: CASSLGVLKETQYF. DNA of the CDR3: TGTGCCAGCAGCTTAGGGGTTCTGAAAGAGACCCAGTACTTC.

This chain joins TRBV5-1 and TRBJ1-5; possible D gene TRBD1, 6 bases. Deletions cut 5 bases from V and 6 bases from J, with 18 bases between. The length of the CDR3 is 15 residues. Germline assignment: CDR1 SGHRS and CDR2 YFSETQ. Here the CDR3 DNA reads TGCGCCAGCAGTATTACAGGGCAAGACGGTCAGCCCCAGCATTTT. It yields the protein CASSITGQDGQPQHF.

CDR3 in amino acids: CASSSDRRAYNEQFF. As DNA, the CDR3 is TGTGCCAGCAGCTCCGACAGGCGGGCCTACAATGAGCAGTTCTTC. The chain combines TRBV5-6 with TRBJ2-1; D is perhaps TRBD1 (6 bases). V lost 3 bases and J lost 2, with 12 bases in between. There are 15 residues in the CDR3. CDR1 SGHDT and CDR2 YYEEEE come from the germline V gene.

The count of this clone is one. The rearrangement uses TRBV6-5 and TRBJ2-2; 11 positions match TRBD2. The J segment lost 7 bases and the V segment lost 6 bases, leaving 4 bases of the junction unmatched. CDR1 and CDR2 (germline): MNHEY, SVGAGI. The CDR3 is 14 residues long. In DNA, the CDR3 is TGTGCCAGCAGCCCACTAGCGGGAGACGGGGAGCTGTTTTTT. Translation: CASSPLAGDGELFF.

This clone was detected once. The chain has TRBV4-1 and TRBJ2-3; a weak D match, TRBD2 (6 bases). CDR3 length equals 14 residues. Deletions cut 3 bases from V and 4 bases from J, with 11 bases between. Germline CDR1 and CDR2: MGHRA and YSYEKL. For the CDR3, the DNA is TGCGCCAGCAGCCACATTCTAGCGTCAGATACGCAGTATTTT. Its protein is CASSHILASDTQYF.

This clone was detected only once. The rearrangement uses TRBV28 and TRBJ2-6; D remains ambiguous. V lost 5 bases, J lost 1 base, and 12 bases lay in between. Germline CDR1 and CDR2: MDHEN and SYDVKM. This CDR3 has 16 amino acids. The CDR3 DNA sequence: TGTGCCAGCAGTGCCCGGTATAGATCTGGGGCCAACGTCCTGACTTTC. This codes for CASSARYRSGANVLTF.